A single TCR beta chain is shown here with its context. Produced via immunoSEQ multiplex PCR; TCRdb's table is partial and in-frame only. The sample lists about 340,000 clones, 86% occurring once. This sample was taken from a study of blood T cell repertoires in COVID-19. Study background: Some COVID-19 samples were acute and others convalescent; all came from the United States, Italy and Spain. Sample material is recorded as cDNA or gDNA derived from T cells, B-cell-depleted T cells, or PBMCs.

Patients from Seattle were sampled longitudinally, starting during active infection. The receptor was isolated from a woman aged 55-75 years with COVID-19, enrolled during active disease. The sequenced sample consisted of peripheral blood.

DNA of the CDR3: TGTGCCAGCAGCCCCTATACTGGAGAGAAAAACATTCAGTACTTC. Its translation: CASSPYTGEKNIQYF. This chain connects TRBV6-2 or TRBV6-3 to TRBJ2-4; no definite D call. The CDR3 is 15 residues long. Germline CDR1 and CDR2: MNHEY and SVGEGT. V lost 6 bases, J lost 4 bases, and 16 bases lay in between.